These T cell receptor beta chains were read from a single sample in a study of read filtering for tumor transcriptome and immune sequencing. TCRdb ran MiXCR on the reads and lists one entry per CDR3 protein. The sample carries fewer than 90,000 distinct CDR3 sequences, about 12% recorded once. The specimen sequenced was a population of CD138-negative cells sorted from bone marrow. These receptors originate from a donor at least 40 years old with multiple myeloma. The CDR3 runs from the conserved cysteine through the conserved F or W. Each record gives: V gene, clone size, D gene, J gene, CDR3 protein, CDR3 DNA. D genes are given only for firm matches. The listing skips clone size in some rows; elsewhere it reads once, few, many or a size class.

v_call: TRBV12-3/TRBV12-4; clone_size: .; d_call: .; j_call: TRBJ2-1; cdr3_aa: CASSWGIPRGGGNEQFF; cdr3_nt: TGTGCCAGCAGCTGGGGGATACCTCGCGGGGGCGGGAATGAGCAGTTCTTC
v_call: TRBV3-1; clone_size: .; d_call: .; j_call: TRBJ2-2; cdr3_aa: CASSPRDSPTGELFF; cdr3_nt: TGTGCCAGCAGCCCTAGGGACTCCCCCACCGGGGAGCTGTTTTTT
v_call: TRBV20-1; clone_size: .; d_call: TRBD2; j_call: TRBJ2-1; cdr3_aa: CSASTGLAGGQDNEQFF; cdr3_nt: TGCAGTGCTTCCACGGGACTAGCGGGAGGGCAAGACAATGAGCAGTTCTTC
v_call: TRBV19; clone_size: few; d_call: TRBD1; j_call: TRBJ2-6; cdr3_aa: CASSIQGALNSGANVLTF; cdr3_nt: TGTGCCAGTAGTATCCAGGGGGCCCTAAACTCTGGGGCCAACGTCCTGACTTTC
v_call: TRBV7-9; clone_size: many; d_call: TRBD1; j_call: TRBJ1-5; cdr3_aa: CASSFGTDKGLGNQPQHF; cdr3_nt: TGTGCCAGCAGCTTCGGGACAGATAAGGGACTGGGCAATCAGCCCCAGCATTTT
v_call: TRBV19; clone_size: .; d_call: TRBD1; j_call: TRBJ1-5; cdr3_aa: CASSNTGQGNQPQHF; cdr3_nt: TGTGCCAGTAGTAACACGGGACAGGGGAATCAGCCCCAGCATTTT
v_call: TRBV19; clone_size: medium-sized; d_call: TRBD2; j_call: TRBJ2-1; cdr3_aa: CASSRTSGSSYNEQFF; cdr3_nt: TGTGCCAGTAGTCGGACTAGCGGGAGTTCCTACAATGAGCAGTTCTTC
v_call: TRBV5-1; clone_size: many; d_call: TRBD1; j_call: TRBJ2-5; cdr3_aa: CASSTGQGHEETQYF; cdr3_nt: TGCGCCAGCAGCACCGGACAGGGTCACGAAGAGACCCAGTACTTC
v_call: TRBV6-5; clone_size: few; d_call: TRBD1; j_call: TRBJ1-1; cdr3_aa: CASSYFAPGTGNTEAFF; cdr3_nt: TGTGCCAGCAGTTACTTCGCCCCCGGGACAGGGAACACTGAAGCTTTCTTT
v_call: TRBV7-9; clone_size: few; d_call: .; j_call: TRBJ1-1; cdr3_aa: CASSSNTGSTEAFF; cdr3_nt: TGTGCCAGCAGCTCGAACACAGGGTCCACTGAAGCTTTCTTT
v_call: TRBV6-1; clone_size: many; d_call: .; j_call: TRBJ2-3; cdr3_aa: CASPRGQGEATSTDTQYF; cdr3_nt: TGTGCCAGCCCTAGGGGGCAGGGGGAGGCAACTAGCACAGATACGCAGTATTTT
v_call: TRBV7-9; clone_size: many; d_call: .; j_call: TRBJ1-4; cdr3_aa: CASSPGQKLFF; cdr3_nt: TGTGCCAGCAGCCCAGGCCAAAAACTGTTTTTT
v_call: TRBV7-9; clone_size: many; d_call: .; j_call: TRBJ2-1; cdr3_aa: CASSLSPGGAYNEQFF; cdr3_nt: TGTGCCAGCAGCTTATCCCCGGGCGGGGCCTACAATGAGCAGTTCTTC
v_call: TRBV21-1; clone_size: many; d_call: .; j_call: TRBJ2-5; cdr3_aa: CASSKNSTGAIQETQYF; cdr3_nt: TGTGCCAGCAGCAAAAATTCGACCGGGGCAATTCAAGAGACCCAGTACTTC
v_call: TRBV28; clone_size: many; d_call: TRBD2; j_call: TRBJ2-1; cdr3_aa: CASSLRTSGRGEQFF; cdr3_nt: TGTGCCAGCAGTCTCCGGACTAGCGGGAGGGGTGAGCAGTTCTTC
v_call: TRBV5-1; clone_size: many; d_call: TRBD2; j_call: TRBJ2-3; cdr3_aa: CATATSHTDTQYF; cdr3_nt: TGCGCCACCGCGACTAGCCACACAGATACGCAGTATTTT
v_call: TRBV20-1; clone_size: many; d_call: .; j_call: TRBJ2-1; cdr3_aa: CSARRDSEQFF; cdr3_nt: TGCAGTGCTAGACGGGACTCCGAGCAGTTCTTC
v_call: TRBV20-1; clone_size: few; d_call: TRBD1; j_call: TRBJ2-6; cdr3_aa: CSARQGTGANVLTF; cdr3_nt: TGCAGTGCGAGACAGGGGACTGGGGCCAACGTCCTGACTTTC
v_call: TRBV6-1; clone_size: .; d_call: TRBD1; j_call: TRBJ2-4; cdr3_aa: CASSVTYVGQGGIQYF; cdr3_nt: TGTGCCAGCAGTGTGACGTATGTGGGACAGGGAGGTATTCAGTACTTC
v_call: TRBV24-1; clone_size: many; d_call: .; j_call: TRBJ2-3; cdr3_aa: CATSGGSTDTQYF; cdr3_nt: TGTGCCACCTCTGGGGGGAGCACAGATACGCAGTATTTT
v_call: TRBV5-1; clone_size: many; d_call: .; j_call: TRBJ1-2; cdr3_aa: CASSPSPGDYGYTF; cdr3_nt: TGCGCCAGCAGCCCCTCCCCAGGGGACTATGGCTACACCTTC
v_call: TRBV29-1; clone_size: many; d_call: .; j_call: TRBJ1-1; cdr3_aa: CSVSQGRAFF; cdr3_nt: TGCAGCGTTTCACAGGGCCGAGCTTTCTTT
v_call: TRBV30; clone_size: many; d_call: TRBD1; j_call: TRBJ1-1; cdr3_aa: CAWGNRGRYLVEAFF; cdr3_nt: TGTGCCTGGGGAAACAGGGGGAGATACCTCGTTGAAGCTTTCTTT
v_call: TRBV28; clone_size: many; d_call: .; j_call: TRBJ2-1; cdr3_aa: CASRGVVGLSSYNEQFF; cdr3_nt: TGTGCCAGCAGGGGGGTGGTTGGGCTCAGCTCCTACAATGAGCAGTTCTTC
v_call: TRBV6-2/TRBV6-3; clone_size: many; d_call: .; j_call: TRBJ2-1; cdr3_aa: CASGWSYNEQFF; cdr3_nt: TGTGCCAGCGGGTGGTCCTACAATGAGCAGTTCTTC
v_call: TRBV6-5; clone_size: many; d_call: .; j_call: TRBJ1-2; cdr3_aa: CASSLDSSVDGYTF; cdr3_nt: TGTGCCAGCAGCCTGGACAGTTCAGTTGACGGCTACACCTTC
v_call: TRBV5-1; clone_size: many; d_call: .; j_call: TRBJ2-6; cdr3_aa: CASSLVPRAGANVLTF; cdr3_nt: TGCGCCAGCAGCTTGGTACCTAGAGCTGGGGCCAACGTCCTGACTTTC
v_call: TRBV4-1; clone_size: many; d_call: TRBD2; j_call: TRBJ2-5; cdr3_aa: CASSRALAGEGTQYF; cdr3_nt: TGCGCCAGCAGCCGCGCGCTAGCGGGAGAGGGGACCCAGTACTTC
v_call: TRBV11-3; clone_size: .; d_call: .; j_call: TRBJ2-2; cdr3_aa: CATPRSGANTGELFF; cdr3_nt: TGTGCCACCCCCCGGAGTGGCGCTAACACCGGGGAGCTGTTTTTT
v_call: TRBV7-3; clone_size: many; d_call: .; j_call: TRBJ2-1; cdr3_aa: CASSLMGSLANNEQFF; cdr3_nt: TGTGCCAGCAGCTTAATGGGCTCTCTTGCCAACAATGAGCAGTTCTTC
v_call: TRBV5-1; clone_size: .; d_call: .; j_call: TRBJ1-1; cdr3_aa: CASSPRERNTEAFF; cdr3_nt: TGCGCCAGCAGCCCAAGGGAACGGAACACTGAAGCTTTCTTT
v_call: TRBV6-6; clone_size: many; d_call: .; j_call: TRBJ2-1; cdr3_aa: CASSYGAYNEQFF; cdr3_nt: TGTGCCAGCAGCTACGGCGCCTACAATGAGCAGTTCTTC
v_call: TRBV20-1; clone_size: many; d_call: TRBD2; j_call: TRBJ2-1; cdr3_aa: CSARAPYSGRNEQFF; cdr3_nt: TGCAGTGCTAGGGCCCCCTACAGCGGGAGGAATGAGCAGTTCTTC
v_call: TRBV6-5; clone_size: many; d_call: .; j_call: TRBJ2-7; cdr3_aa: CASSLFGADFSYEQYF; cdr3_nt: TGTGCCAGCAGTCTCTTTGGAGCAGATTTCTCCTACGAGCAGTACTTC
v_call: TRBV23-1; clone_size: .; d_call: TRBD1; j_call: TRBJ1-5; cdr3_aa: CASSQFRTGGRDQPQHF; cdr3_nt: TGCGCCAGCAGTCAATTCAGGACAGGGGGCCGTGATCAGCCCCAGCATTTT